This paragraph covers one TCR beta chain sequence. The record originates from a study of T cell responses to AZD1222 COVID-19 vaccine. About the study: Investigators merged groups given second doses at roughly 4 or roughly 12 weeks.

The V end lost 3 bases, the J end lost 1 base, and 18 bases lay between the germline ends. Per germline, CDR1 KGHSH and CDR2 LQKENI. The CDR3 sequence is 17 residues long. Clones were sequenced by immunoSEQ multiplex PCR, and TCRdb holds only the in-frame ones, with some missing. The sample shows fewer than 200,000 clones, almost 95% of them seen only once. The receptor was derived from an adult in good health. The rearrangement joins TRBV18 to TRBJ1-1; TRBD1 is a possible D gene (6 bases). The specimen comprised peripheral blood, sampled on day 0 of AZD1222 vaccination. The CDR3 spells CASSPWEGVWGNTEAFF. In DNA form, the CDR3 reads TGTGCCAGCTCACCGTGGGAGGGGGTGTGGGGGAACACTGAAGCTTTCTTT.